The 17 T cell receptor beta chains below all came from one sample that was sequenced in a study of control samples from healthy donors and cancer patients. Clones were sequenced by immunoSEQ multiplex PCR, and TCRdb holds only the in-frame ones, with some missing. Among over 150,000 clones listed, approximately 94% were seen once. Sequenced material: blood. The source of these receptors is a woman in her late teens or twenties in good health.

The rearrangement uses TRBV6-5 and TRBJ1-1; D is possibly TRBD1 (5 bases). Germline values: CDR1 MNHEY, CDR2 SVGAGI. The V gene lost 2 bases and the J gene lost 5 bases, with 18 bases spanning the gap. The CDR3 extends over 16 amino acids. CDR3 DNA: TGTGCCAGCAGTTACGGGTACGGGGGTGCGGGGACTGAAGCTTTCTTT. Translating it yields CASSYGYGGAGTEAFF.

V usage is TRBV6-2 or TRBV6-3 and J usage is TRBJ1-1; D unresolved. V lost 1 base and J 0 bases, leaving 12 bases between the germline ends. This CDR3 contains 16 residues. Germline V gene lookup returns CDR1 MNHEY and CDR2 SVGEGT. CDR3 DNA: TGTGCCAGCAGTTACTTCGCGAGATCCTTGAACACTGAAGCTTTCTTT. It yields the protein CASSYFARSLNTEAFF.

This chain links TRBV6-5 with TRBJ2-3, with D uncertain. Trimming removed 6 bases at V and 4 bases at J, with 14 bases between. The CDR3 totals 14 residues. Looked up from germline, CDR1 is MNHEY and CDR2 is SVGAGI. The CDR3 DNA sequence: TGTGCCAGCAGCCTCGTCCGACGGGCAGATACGCAGTATTTT. It codes for CASSLVRRADTQYF.

The genes are TRBV11-2 and TRBJ2-1; no clear D gene. The CDR3 sequence is 13 residues long. Germline V gives CDR1 SGHAT, CDR2 FQNNGV. V was clipped by 6 bases and J by 5 bases, with 11 bases between them. The CDR3 reads CASRTGLNNEQFF. For the CDR3, the DNA is TGTGCCAGCAGAACCGGGCTAAACAATGAGCAGTTCTTC.

This clone was counted once. The V gene is TRBV5-5, the J gene TRBJ2-1; TRBD2 agrees at 10 bases. V lost 3 bases to trimming and J lost 9 bases; unmatched junction nucleotides: 12. This CDR3 has 16 amino acids. Germline lookup yields CDR1 SGHKS and CDR2 YYEKEE (reference sequence). This chain's CDR3 is CASSYLAGTSVGEQFF. The CDR3 DNA reads as TGTGCCAGCAGCTATCTCGCCGGGACTAGCGTGGGTGAGCAGTTCTTC.

V and J are TRBV7-9 and TRBJ2-5; TRBD2 matches at 9 bases. The CDR3 sequence is 15 residues long. Trimming cost V 5 bases and J 5 bases; bases outside gene matches: 9. The V gene's germline CDR1 is SEHNR and CDR2 FQNEAQ (reference sequence). CDR3 sequence reads: CASSPQGLATETQYF. The CDR3 DNA is TGTGCCAGCAGCCCACAGGGACTAGCAACCGAGACCCAGTACTTC. The variable domain in full, with the rest retrieved from reference TRBV7-9 and TRBJ2-5, is DTGVSQNPRHKITKRGQNVTFRCDPISEHNRLYWYRQTLGQGPEFLTYFQNEAQLEKSRLLSDRFSAERPKGSFSTLEIQRTEQGDSAMYLCASSPQGLATETQYFGPGTRLLVL.

The V gene is TRBV9, the J gene TRBJ2-2, with 7 bases matching TRBD1. The V and J ends lost 4 bases and 3 bases, in that order; junction bases with no gene match: 9. The CDR3 extends over 16 amino acids. CDR1 is SGDLS and CDR2 is YYNGEE in the germline V gene. This CDR3 is CASSRLGGDYTGELFF. As DNA, the CDR3 is TGTGCCAGCAGCCGTTTAGGGGGCGACTACACCGGGGAGCTGTTTTTT. The full variable domain, in which reference TRBV9 and TRBJ2-2 provide the parts outside the CDR3, is DSGVTQTPKHLITATGQRVTLRCSPRSGDLSVYWYQQSLDQGLQFLIQYYNGEERAKGNILERFSAQQFPDLHSELNLSSLELGDSALYFCASSRLGGDYTGELFFGEGSRLTVL.

The chain links TRBV19 to TRBJ2-1, with a weak D call TRBD1 (5 bases). This CDR3 region has 16 residues. Germline V gene data show CDR1 as LNHDA and CDR2 as SQIVND (reference sequence). V shed 7 bases and J shed 0 bases, with 16 bases lying between them. The CDR3 DNA sequence: TGTGCCAGTACCCCCTGGGGCGCTAGCTCCTACAATGAGCAGTTCTTC. Protein sequence: CASTPWGASSYNEQFF.

The chain uses TRBV3-1 (or the pseudogene TRBV3-2) and TRBJ1-4, with 8 bases lining up with TRBD1. Germline CDR1 is LGHDT and CDR2 is YNNKEL (reference sequence). This CDR3 contains 15 residues. Germline trimming cut 5 bases from V and 4 bases from J; bases unmatched to any gene: 6. CDR3 bases: TGTGCCAGCAGCTCCGGGACAGGACATAATGAAAAACTGTTTTTT. It yields the protein CASSSGTGHNEKLFF.

The chain recombines TRBV6-2 or TRBV6-3 with TRBJ2-3; maybe TRBD2 (6 bases). Trimming took 0 bases from V and 5 from J, leaving 18 bases between them. Germline V gene lookup returns CDR1 MNHEY and CDR2 SVGEGT. The CDR3 is made up of 17 amino acids. CDR3 bases: TGTGCCAGCAGTTACTCGCTCGGGAGAAGGTCGGGAGATACGCAGTATTTT. Its protein product is CASSYSLGRRSGDTQYF.

The chain recombines TRBV5-6 with TRBJ2-1; 11 bases line up with TRBD2. The germline V gene encodes CDR1 SGHDT and CDR2 YYEEEE. V dropped 4 bases and J dropped 8; count of bases not matched to a gene: 2. CDR3 length: 13 residues. The CDR3 sequence is CASSLAGGYEQFF. CDR3 sequence (DNA): TGTGCCAGCAGCCTAGCGGGAGGTTATGAGCAGTTCTTC. Supplemented by reference TRBV5-6 and TRBJ2-1, the full variable domain reads DAGVTQSPTHLIKTRGQQVTLRCSPKSGHDTVSWYQQALGQGPQFIFQYYEEEERQRGNFPDRFSGHQFPNYSSELNVNALLLGDSALYLCASSLAGGYEQFFGPGTRLTVL.

This chain connects TRBV2 to TRBJ1-1; TRBD1 aligns across 7 bases. The CDR3 length is 14 residues. Germline V CDR1 and CDR2: SNHLY, FYNNEI. Trimming removed 4 bases from V and 0 bases from J; junction bases left unmatched: 2. The CDR3 coding sequence is TGTGCCAGCAGTGTCGGACAGGTGAACACTGAAGCTTTCTTT. As protein: CASSVGQVNTEAFF.

As concerns this clone: Other nucleotide sequences in the sample specify the same CDR3. The V call is TRBV11-2, the J call TRBJ1-2; no reliable D call. The V gene lost 0 bases and the J gene lost 6 bases, with 5 bases spanning the gap. Germline V lookup: CDR1 SGHAT, CDR2 FQNNGV. The length of the CDR3 is 12 residues. As DNA, the CDR3 is TGTGCCAGCAGCTTAGAAGGCGATGGCTACACCTTC. It yields the protein CASSLEGDGYTF. Full variable domain (remainder filled in from reference TRBV11-2 and TRBJ1-2): EAGVAQSPRYKIIEKRQSVAFWCNPISGHATLYWYQQILGQGPKLLIQFQNNGVVDDSQLPKDRFSAERLKGVDSTLKIQPAKLEDSAVYLCASSLEGDGYTFGSGTRLTVV.

The chain links TRBV2 to TRBJ2-7; no firm D call. Germline V gives CDR1 SNHLY, CDR2 FYNNEI. V lost 6 bases to trimming and J lost 2 bases, with 8 bases between them. The CDR3 totals 12 residues. The CDR3 loop is CASRSLAYEQYF. The CDR3 DNA reads TGTGCCAGCAGGTCACTTGCCTACGAGCAGTACTTC. The variable domain in full, completed from reference TRBV2 and TRBJ2-7, reads EPEVTQTPSHQVTQMGQEVILRCVPISNHLYFYWYRQILGQKVEFLVSFYNNEISEKSEIFDDQFSVERPDGSNFTLKIRSTKLEDSAMYFCASRSLAYEQYFGPGTRLTVT.

This clone was counted a single time. This specimen includes other DNA sequences encoding the same CDR3. The rearrangement links TRBV7-9 to TRBJ2-3; D is uncertain. V lost 4 bases and J 2 bases, leaving 1 base between the germline ends. This CDR3 has 11 residues. CDR1 and CDR2 from the germline V gene are SEHNR and FQNEAQ (reference sequence). In DNA form, the CDR3 reads TGTGCCAGCAGCTCCACAGATACGCAGTATTTT. This codes for CASSSTDTQYF.

The CDR3 nucleotides are TGTGCCAGCAGCGGACGACAGGGTGGTTTGAACACCGGGGAGCTGTTTTTT. The encoded protein is CASSGRQGGLNTGELFF. V is TRBV7-6 and J is TRBJ2-2, with TRBD1 matching 7 bases. Germline V gene lookup returns CDR1 SGHVS and CDR2 FNYEAQ. The CDR3 is made up of 17 amino acids. V was pared by 5 bases and J by 1 base, with 10 bases of the junction left unmatched.

The CDR3 coding sequence is TGTGCCAGCAGTTTAGTCACTGGTTACGAGCAGTACTTC. Amino acids: CASSLVTGYEQYF. The V call is TRBV27, the J call TRBJ2-7; D call uncertain. Trimming left V 2 bases short and J 4 bases short, with 9 bases between. CDR3 length: 13 residues. Looked up from germline, CDR1 is MNHEY and CDR2 is SMNVEV (reference sequence).